This entry lists 20 T cell receptor beta chains sequenced from one sample in a study of tumor-infiltrating lymphocytes in primary liver carcinoma. The investigators made TCR beta cDNA from approximately 500 ng total RNA, using a constant-region primer. Three rounds of nested multiplex PCR with slightly modified ARM-PCR produced TCR beta libraries. Primers for the first two PCR rounds were TRBV1-TRBV30 forward primers and a C-beta reverse primer (about 11 cycles per round). Each CDR3 protein is one row after TCRdb ran MiXCR on the multiplex PCR reads. The repertoire includes approximately 330,000 distinct CDR3 sequences, about 65% of them detected once, and 6.5% sits in the top ten. Researchers drew blood RNA from unsorted whole blood and extracted germline DNA as well. Material for sequencing was peripheral blood. These receptors were obtained from a man in his forties or fifties with primary liver carcinoma and hepatitis B virus infection.

The rearrangement joins TRBV6-2 or TRBV6-3 to TRBJ2-1, with 10 bases that match TRBD2. In germline, CDR1 is MNHEY, CDR2 SVGEGT. This CDR3 is 15 amino acids long. CDR3 residues: CASPATSGWYNEQFF. The CDR3 DNA reads as TGTGCTAGTCCTGCGACTAGCGGGTGGTACAATGAGCAGTTCTTC.

This clonotype was found many times. The V call is TRBV11-1, the J call TRBJ2-7, with 9 bases identical to TRBD1. The CDR3 has 15 amino acids. Germline V gene data show CDR1 as SGHAT and CDR2 as FQDESV (reference sequence). V was clipped by 4 bases and J by 2 bases; unmatched bases: 6. Here the CDR3 reads CASSSGQGGPYEQYF. The CDR3 coding sequence is TGTGCCAGCAGCTCGGGACAGGGAGGTCCCTACGAGCAGTACTTC.

As regards this clonotype: A read error may explain this, as a much larger clone is one base away. V gene TRBV5-4 combines with J gene TRBJ2-2; TRBD2 matches 9 bases. CDR3 size: 16 residues. The germline gives CDR1 SGHNT, CDR2 YYREEE (reference sequence). CDR3 nucleotide sequence: TGTGCCGGCAGCTCGGGGGGAGCGGGAGGCACCGGGGAGCTGTTTTTT. It is translated as CAGSSGGAGGTGELFF.

This clonotype has a single count. The genes are TRBV11-3 and TRBJ2-1; no clear D gene. Trimming removed 0 bases from V and 7 bases from J, with 13 bases in between. Germline V gene sequence: CDR1 SGHNT, CDR2 YENEEA. The CDR3 runs to 15 residues. The CDR3 nucleotides read TGTGCCAGCAGCTTAGACCCATCTAGGTATAATGAGCAGTTCTTC. It specifies CASSLDPSRYNEQFF.

Points on this clonotype: This sequence may be a read error, since a much larger clone differs from it by one base. The rearrangement uses TRBV4-2 and TRBJ2-3; TRBD1 is a possible D gene (5 bases). There are 15 residues in the CDR3. Per the germline V gene, CDR1 is LGHNA and CDR2 is YNFKEQ. In nucleotides, the CDR3 is TGTGCCAGCATCCAACTTCAACAGGACACAGATACGCAGTATTTT. Protein: CASIQLQQDTDTQYF.

With regard to this clonotype: Just one base apart from a much larger clone, this may be a read error. This chain joins TRBV10-2 and TRBJ2-6; D unclear. Trimming pared 10 bases from V and 4 bases from J, leaving 8 bases between. Germline-derived CDR1 and CDR2 are WSHSY and SAAADI. CDR3 length: 12 residues. DNA of the CDR3: TGCGCCACCGGCCAAGGGGCCAACGTCCTGACTTTC. This sequence encodes CATGQGANVLTF.

This clonotype was picked up many times. The V and J genes are TRBV6-2 or TRBV6-3 and TRBJ1-1; a possible D gene is TRBD1 (6 bases). The CDR3 covers 13 residues. Trimming took off 10 bases at V and 4 bases at J, with 16 bases between the two ends. Looked up from germline, CDR1 is MNHEY and CDR2 is SVGEGT. CDR3 loop: CATGRTVSTEAFF. The CDR3 DNA sequence: TGTGCCACCGGCCGGACAGTCAGCACTGAAGCTTTCTTT.

The J gene is TRBJ2-1, the V gene TRBV7-9; the D gene is possibly TRBD1 (6 bases). Germline CDR1 SEHNR, CDR2 FQNEAQ (reference sequence). The CDR3 spans 15 residues. Trimming pared 2 bases from V and 1 base from J, leaving 9 bases between. The CDR3 DNA sequence: TGTGCCAGCAGCTTAAGTACAGGGTCCTACAATGAGCAGTTCTTC. As protein: CASSLSTGSYNEQFF.

This sequence joins TRBV29-1 and TRBJ1-1; no reliable D call. The ends were cut back, 8 bases at V and 6 bases at J, with 16 bases in the middle. CDR1 is SQVTM and CDR2 is ANQGSEA in the germline V gene. The CDR3 extends over 12 amino acids. The CDR3, as DNA: TGCAGCTCTGATCGAGGGCAGTCTGAAGCTTTCTTT. The encoded protein is CSSDRGQSEAFF.

Comments on this clonotype: Relative to the germline gene, one junction end is altered; a read error may explain this. The chain uses TRBV29-1 and TRBJ1-1; possible D gene TRBD1, 6 bases. The germline V gene encodes CDR1 SQVTM and CDR2 ANQGSEA. The CDR3 is 13 amino acids. As DNA, the CDR3 is TGCGGCGTTGAAGGACAGATGAACACTGACGCTTTCTTT. This codes for CGVEGQMNTDAFF.

This clonotype was recorded only once. The chain carries TRBV12-3 or TRBV12-4 and TRBJ2-1; 11 bases agree with TRBD2. The CDR3 loop spans 13 amino acids. V shed 10 bases, J shed 7 bases, and the junction held 6 bases outside the gene matches. The CDR3 sequence: CANTLAGDNEQFF. In DNA, the CDR3 is TGTGCCAACACACTAGCGGGAGATAATGAGCAGTTCTTC.

This clonotype came up many times. The chain couples TRBV10-3 to TRBJ1-1, with unresolved D. V gave up 10 bases and J gave up 4 bases, with 16 bases separating them. The CDR3 consists of 13 residues. Germline CDR1 and CDR2: ENHRY and SYGVKD. The CDR3, as DNA: TGTGCCAGCCTAGGGTTTGGTCGCACTGAAGCTTTCTTT. The encoded protein is CASLGFGRTEAFF.

With respect to this clonotype: Germline and junction disagree at one end, which may indicate a read error. The chain recombines TRBV5-1 with TRBJ2-7; D tentatively fits TRBD1 or TRBD2 (5 bases each). Germline values: CDR1 SGHRS, CDR2 YFSETQ. CDR3 length equals 14 residues. The chain's CDR3 is CANSPGPQSLEQYF. The CDR3 region has the DNA TGCGCCAATAGCCCGGGACCGCAGTCCCTCGAGCAGTACTTT.

Note on this clonotype: It may be a read error: a sequence one base away is much more abundant. The rearrangement links TRBV6-6 to TRBJ2-2; possibly TRBD1 or TRBD2 for D (5 bases each). This CDR3 has 14 amino acids. CDR1 is MNHNY and CDR2 is SVGAGI in the germline V gene (reference sequence). V lost 5 bases and J 5 bases, leaving 12 bases between the germline ends. The CDR3 nucleotides read TGTGCCAGCAGTACCATAGGGGAGACCGGGGAGCTGTTTTTT. Encoded protein: CASSTIGETGELFF.

Comments on this clonotype: This sequence may be a read error, since a much larger clone differs from it by one base. The rearrangement links TRBV6-5 to TRBJ1-5, with 8 bases that match TRBD1. Germline CDR1 MNHEY, CDR2 SVGAGI. The CDR3 runs to 14 residues. The CDR3 coding sequence is TGTGCCAGCAGTAATGGACAGGGAAGTCAGACCCAGCATTTT. This encodes CASSNGQGSQTQHF.

A remark on this clonotype: Relative to the germline gene, one junction end is altered; a read error may explain this. The CDR3 here is CASSQGHLREGSDSGELFF. CDR3 DNA: TGTGCCAGTAGCCAAGGGCACTTGCGGGAGGGCTCGGACAGCGGGGAGCTGTTTTTT. The chain links TRBV4-2 to TRBJ2-2, with TRBD2 matching over 9 bases. This CDR3 is built from 19 residues. Germline-derived CDR1 and CDR2 are LGHNA and YNFKEQ.

In its sample, this clonotype was seen many times. The V and J genes are TRBV11-2 and TRBJ2-7, with 10 nucleotides matching TRBD1. The germline gives CDR1 SGHAT, CDR2 FQNNGV. V dropped 5 bases and J dropped 7; count of bases not matched to a gene: 14. The CDR3 is 16 amino acids. The CDR3 sequence is CASSRLSGQGPGEQYF. CDR3 nucleotides: TGTGCCAGCAGCCGACTTTCGGGACAGGGGCCAGGGGAGCAGTACTTC.

Details on this clonotype: This could be a read error, since a much larger clone is one nucleotide away. J is TRBJ2-2 and V is TRBV6-6, with 16 bases identical to TRBD2. V gave up 6 bases and J gave up 6 bases; unmatched junction bases: 10. This CDR3 region has 18 residues. Germline V gene sequence: CDR1 MNHNY, CDR2 SVGAGI (reference sequence). DNA of the CDR3: TGTGCCAGCAGCCCGGGACTAGCGGGAGGGATCGGCGCCGGGGAGCTGTTTTTT. Encoded protein: CASSPGLAGGIGAGELFF.

This clonotype has at least ten counts. The V call is TRBV11-2, the J call TRBJ2-2, with 7 bases fitting TRBD2. Germline V gene lookup returns CDR1 SGHAT and CDR2 FQNNGV. V gave up 2 bases and J gave up 4 bases; unmatched junction bases: 4. The CDR3 is 15 amino acids. CDR3 sequence reads: CASSLLGGATGELFF. As DNA, the CDR3 is TGTGCCAGCAGCTTATTGGGAGGGGCCACCGGGGAGCTGTTTTTT.

This clonotype was picked up many times. This chain links TRBV11-2 with TRBJ2-1; D uncertain. The V and J ends lost 3 bases and 1 base respectively, with 10 bases between them. Germline V gene data show CDR1 as SGHAT and CDR2 as FQNNGV. CDR3 length: 15 amino acids. CDR3 bases: TGTGCCAGCAGCTTGTTTAGGAGTTCCTACAATGAGCAGTTCTTC. Translated, it gives CASSLFRSSYNEQFF.